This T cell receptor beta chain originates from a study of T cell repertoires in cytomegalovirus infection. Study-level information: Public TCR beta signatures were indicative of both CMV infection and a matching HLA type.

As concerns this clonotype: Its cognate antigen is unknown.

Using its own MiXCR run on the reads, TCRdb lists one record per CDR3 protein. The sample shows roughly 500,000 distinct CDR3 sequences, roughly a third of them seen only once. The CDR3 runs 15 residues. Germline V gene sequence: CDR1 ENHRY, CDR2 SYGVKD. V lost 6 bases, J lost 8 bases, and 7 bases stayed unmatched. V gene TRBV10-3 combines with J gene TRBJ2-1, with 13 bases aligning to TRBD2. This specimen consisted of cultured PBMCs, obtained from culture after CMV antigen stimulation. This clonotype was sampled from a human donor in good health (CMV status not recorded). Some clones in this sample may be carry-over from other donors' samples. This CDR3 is CAISGGLAGEDEQFF. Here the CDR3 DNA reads TGTGCCATCAGCGGAGGACTAGCGGGAGAGGATGAGCAGTTCTTC.